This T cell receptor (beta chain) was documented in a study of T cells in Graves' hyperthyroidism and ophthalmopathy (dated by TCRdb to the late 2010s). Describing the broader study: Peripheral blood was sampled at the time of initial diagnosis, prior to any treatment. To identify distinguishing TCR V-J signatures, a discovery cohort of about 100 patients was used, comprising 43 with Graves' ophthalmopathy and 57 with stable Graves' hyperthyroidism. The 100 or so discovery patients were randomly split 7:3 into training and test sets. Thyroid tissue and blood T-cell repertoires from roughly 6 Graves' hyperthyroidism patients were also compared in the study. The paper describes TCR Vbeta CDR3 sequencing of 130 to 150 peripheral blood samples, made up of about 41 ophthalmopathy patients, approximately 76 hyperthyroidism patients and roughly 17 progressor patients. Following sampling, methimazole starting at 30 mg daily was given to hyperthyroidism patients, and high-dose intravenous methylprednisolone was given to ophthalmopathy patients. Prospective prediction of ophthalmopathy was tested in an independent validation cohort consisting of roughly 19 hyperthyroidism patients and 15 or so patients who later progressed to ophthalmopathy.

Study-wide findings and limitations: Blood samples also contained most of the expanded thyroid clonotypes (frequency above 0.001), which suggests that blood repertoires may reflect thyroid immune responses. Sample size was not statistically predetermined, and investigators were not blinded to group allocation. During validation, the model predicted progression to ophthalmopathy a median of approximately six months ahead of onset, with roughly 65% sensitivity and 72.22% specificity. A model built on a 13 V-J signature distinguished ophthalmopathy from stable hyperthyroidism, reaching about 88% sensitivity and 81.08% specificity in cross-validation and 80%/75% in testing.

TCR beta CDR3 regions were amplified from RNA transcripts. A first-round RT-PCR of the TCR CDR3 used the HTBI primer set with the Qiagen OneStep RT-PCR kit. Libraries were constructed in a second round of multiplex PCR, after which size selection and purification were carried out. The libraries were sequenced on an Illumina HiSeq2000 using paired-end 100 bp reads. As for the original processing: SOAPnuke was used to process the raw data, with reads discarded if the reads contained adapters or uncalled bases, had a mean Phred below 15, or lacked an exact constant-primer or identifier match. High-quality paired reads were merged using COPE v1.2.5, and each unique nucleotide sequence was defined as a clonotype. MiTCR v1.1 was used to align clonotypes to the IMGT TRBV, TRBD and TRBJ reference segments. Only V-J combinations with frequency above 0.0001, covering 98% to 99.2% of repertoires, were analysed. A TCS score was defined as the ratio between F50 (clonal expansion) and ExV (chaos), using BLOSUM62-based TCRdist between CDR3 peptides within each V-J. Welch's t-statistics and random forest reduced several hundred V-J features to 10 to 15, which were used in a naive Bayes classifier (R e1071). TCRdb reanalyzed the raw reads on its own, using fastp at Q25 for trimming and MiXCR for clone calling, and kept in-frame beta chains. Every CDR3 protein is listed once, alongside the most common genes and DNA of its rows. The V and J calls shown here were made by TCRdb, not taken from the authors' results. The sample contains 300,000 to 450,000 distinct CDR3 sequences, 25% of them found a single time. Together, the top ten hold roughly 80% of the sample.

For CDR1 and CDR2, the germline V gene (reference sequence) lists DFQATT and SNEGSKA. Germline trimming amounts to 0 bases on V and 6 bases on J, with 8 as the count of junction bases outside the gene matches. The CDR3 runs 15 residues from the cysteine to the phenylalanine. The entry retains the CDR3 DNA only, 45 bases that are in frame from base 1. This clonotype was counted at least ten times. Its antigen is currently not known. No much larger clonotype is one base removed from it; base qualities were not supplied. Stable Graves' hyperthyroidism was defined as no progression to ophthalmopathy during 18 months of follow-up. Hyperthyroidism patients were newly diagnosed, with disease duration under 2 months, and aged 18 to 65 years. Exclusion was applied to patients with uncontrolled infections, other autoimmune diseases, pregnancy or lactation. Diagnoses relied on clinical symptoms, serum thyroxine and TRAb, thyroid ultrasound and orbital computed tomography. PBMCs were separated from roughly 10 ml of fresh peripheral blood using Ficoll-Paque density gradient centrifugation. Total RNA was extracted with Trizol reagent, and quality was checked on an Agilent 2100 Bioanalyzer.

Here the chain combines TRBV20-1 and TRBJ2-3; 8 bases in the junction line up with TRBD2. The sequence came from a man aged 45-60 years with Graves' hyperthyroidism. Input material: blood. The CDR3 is CSARDVREGRDTQYF. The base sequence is TGCAGTGCTAGAGATGTCCGGGAGGGCCGGGATACGCAGTATTTT.